One sample yielded the 14 T cell receptor beta chains listed below, sequenced in a study of blood T cell repertoires in COVID-19. Libraries were prepared by immunoSEQ multiplex PCR; TCRdb keeps only in-frame clonotypes and omits some of them. The sample includes some 260,000 clones, 70% to 85% of them seen just once. Sequencing was done on a sample of peripheral blood. Every receptor here comes from a woman over 75 with acute or convalescent COVID-19.

J is TRBJ1-4 and V is TRBV15, with 7 bases matching TRBD1. The V gene's germline CDR1 is LNHNV and CDR2 YYDKDF (reference sequence). J gave up 5 bases and V 4 bases, and 1 base lay outside the gene matches. This CDR3 has 13 residues. CDR3 sequence reads: CATSNRGNEKLFF. The CDR3 DNA is TGTGCCACCAGCAACAGGGGAAATGAAAAACTGTTTTTT.

CDR3 protein: CASSRRQGIGEKLFF. CDR3 coding DNA: TGTGCCAGCAGTCGTCGACAGGGGATAGGTGAAAAACTGTTTTTT. The chain recombines TRBV6-6 with TRBJ1-4; 8 nucleotides match TRBD1. This CDR3 is built from 15 residues. With 5 bases clipped from V and 7 bases from J, the junction kept 9 bases outside the gene matches. CDR1 and CDR2 from the germline V gene are MNHNY and SVGAGI (reference sequence).

This clone was detected only once. The chain is built from TRBV7-8 and TRBJ1-4; D perhaps matches TRBD1 (5 bases). The germline V gene encodes CDR1 SGHVS and CDR2 FQNEAQ. The CDR3 has 17 residues. Trimming cost V 5 bases and J 4 bases, with 20 bases left between them. In nucleotides, the CDR3 is TGTGCCAGCAGCCGTACCTATAGACAGAACTATAATGAAAAACTGTTTTTT. This encodes CASSRTYRQNYNEKLFF.

This rearrangement joins TRBV2 to TRBJ2-7; TRBD2 might be the D (5 bases). Germline-derived CDR1 and CDR2 are SNHLY and FYNNEI. The CDR3 contains 13 residues. V was shortened by 7 bases and J by 6 bases, with 16 bases between the two germline ends. As DNA, the CDR3 is TGTGCCAGCACCCCACGGGGTCATCGCGAGCAGTACTTC. Translation: CASTPRGHREQYF. Full variable domain (outside the CDR3, taken from reference TRBV2 and TRBJ2-7): EPEVTQTPSHQVTQMGQEVILRCVPISNHLYFYWYRQILGQKVEFLVSFYNNEISEKSEIFDDQFSVERPDGSNFTLKIRSTKLEDSAMYFCASTPRGHREQYFGPGTRLTVT.

This clone was picked up one time. V usage is TRBV6-5 and J usage is TRBJ1-1; D possibly corresponds to TRBD1 (6 bases). The CDR3 consists of 16 residues. V shed 4 bases and J shed 0 bases, with 15 bases lying between them. Per the germline V gene, CDR1 is MNHEY and CDR2 is SVGAGI. Here the CDR3 reads CASSSTGTRMNTEAFF. CDR3 DNA sequence: TGTGCCAGCAGTTCGACCGGGACACGCATGAACACTGAAGCTTTCTTT.

This clone was seen only a few times. This chain joins TRBV20-1 and TRBJ2-1; 8 bases line up with TRBD1. J lost 12 bases, V lost 5 bases, and 3 bases had no gene match. The CDR3 sequence is 10 residues long. Germline V gene sequence: CDR1 DFQATT, CDR2 SNEGSKA (reference sequence). CDR3 sequence reads: CSADRGGQFF. CDR3 DNA: TGCAGTGCTGACAGGGGAGGGCAGTTCTTC.

This clone was counted between two and nine times. The gene calls are TRBV6-5 and TRBJ1-2; TRBD1 matches 8 bases. CDR3 size: 13 residues. Per the germline V gene, CDR1 is MNHEY and CDR2 is SVGAGI. Unmatched junction bases numbered 7, after V lost 7 bases and J lost 6 bases. CDR3 sequence reads: CASKQGASHGYTF. DNA of the CDR3: TGTGCCAGCAAGCAGGGGGCGAGCCATGGCTACACCTTC.

This rearrangement joins TRBV18 to TRBJ2-7; TRBD1 matches at 9 bases. The V gene's germline CDR1 is KGHSH and CDR2 LQKENI. J was trimmed by 2 bases and V by 5 bases; bases with no gene match: 7. The CDR3 extends over 15 amino acids. CDR3 DNA sequence: TGTGCCAGCTCAACGGGACAGGGCATAACCTACGAGCAGTACTTC. Translating it yields CASSTGQGITYEQYF.

For this clone: This same CDR3 is encoded by further DNA sequences in the sample. The gene calls are TRBV7-9 and TRBJ2-3, with a possible D match to TRBD2 (5 bases). Germline V gene data show CDR1 as SEHNR and CDR2 as FQNEAQ (reference sequence). Deletions cut 5 bases from V and 0 bases from J, with 9 bases between. The CDR3 sequence is 14 residues long. The CDR3 reads CASSPRGSTDTQYF. Written as DNA, the CDR3 is TGTGCCAGCAGCCCTCGGGGTAGCACAGATACGCAGTATTTT.

The chain uses TRBV5-1 and TRBJ2-3; a weak D match, TRBD1 (6 bases). The V end was cut by 1 base, the J end by 4 bases, with 13 bases between. Germline CDR1 and CDR2: SGHRS and YFSETQ. The CDR3 contains 15 residues. CDR3 sequence reads: CASSLSTGRPDTQYF. CDR3 nucleotide sequence: TGCGCCAGCAGCTTGTCCACAGGGCGCCCAGATACGCAGTATTTT.

The chain joins TRBV10-1 to TRBJ1-2, with 7 nucleotides matching TRBD1. The trim removed 3 bases at V and 7 bases at J, leaving 2 bases unmatched. Germline CDR1 WNHNN, CDR2 SYGVQD (reference sequence). The CDR3 sequence is 12 residues long. The CDR3 is CASSEGGSGYTF. CDR3 DNA: TGCGCCAGCAGTGAAGGGGGCTCTGGCTACACCTTC.

The chain is built from TRBV7-2 and TRBJ2-5; D is possibly TRBD2 (7 bases). This CDR3 region has 15 residues. The V and J ends lost 0 bases and 4 bases respectively, with 12 bases between them. CDR1 is SGHTA, CDR2 FQGNSA, per germline. The CDR3 coding sequence is TGTGCCAGCAGCTTAGCGGGGGGGCCTGGAGAGACCCAGTACTTC. Protein product: CASSLAGGPGETQYF.

The chain carries TRBV24-1 and TRBJ2-5; 9 bases match TRBD2. The germline V gene has CDR1 KGHDR and CDR2 SFDVKD. V gave up 6 bases and J gave up 4 bases; unmatched junction bases: 8. This CDR3 region has 15 residues. CDR3: CATSLSAGGRETQYF. The CDR3 bases are TGTGCCACCAGTTTGTCGGCGGGAGGGAGAGAGACCCAGTACTTC.

The chain is built from TRBV5-1 and TRBJ2-3; tentatively, D is TRBD2 (5 bases). With 7 bases removed from V and 2 bases from J, the gap between germline ends came to 11 bases. The CDR3 consists of 13 residues. The germline gives CDR1 SGHRS, CDR2 YFSETQ. CDR3 region: CASGEINTDTQYF. In nucleotides, the CDR3 is TGCGCCAGCGGGGAGATAAACACAGATACGCAGTATTTT.